The rows below give T cell receptor beta chains drawn from one sample of a study of Ad26.COV2.S vaccination and SARS-CoV-2 variants. TCRdb's table, derived via immunoSEQ multiplex PCR, lists solely in-frame clones and lacks some. Of a few hundred thousand clones detected, roughly 87% appear once; the ten largest clones hold 3.4%. The material sequenced was peripheral blood, taken in a trial of Ad26.COV2.S vaccine versus placebo. These receptor sequences come from a person between 18 and 65 years old who received the Ad26.COV2.S COVID-19 vaccine or a placebo. Each CDR3 is given with its conserved first and last residue. D genes are given only for firm matches. Rows may omit the clone size; those that give it use once, few, many or a size class.

D gene,V gene,J gene,clone size,CDR3 protein,CDR3 DNA
-,TRBV6-5,TRBJ1-2,-,CASMAVEYRNYGYTF,TGTGCCAGCATGGCAGTGGAATACAGAAACTATGGCTACACCTTC
-,TRBV28,TRBJ1-1,-,CASSLTHFPGAFSGRTEAFF,TGTGCCAGCAGTTTAACCCATTTCCCAGGGGCGTTCAGTGGGAGGACTGAAGCTTTCTTT
-,TRBV5-6,TRBJ1-3,-,CASSLPELGSGNTIYF,TGTGCCAGCAGCCTCCCCGAGCTAGGCTCTGGAAACACCATATATTTT
TRBD2,TRBV6-2/TRBV6-3,TRBJ2-1,-,CASSYSGTRTYNEQFF,TGTGCCAGCAGTTACTCGGGGACTAGGACCTACAATGAGCAGTTCTTC
-,TRBV19,TRBJ2-3,-,CASSILQRTATDTQYF,TGTGCCAGTAGTATATTGCAGCGGACAGCCACAGATACGCAGTATTTT
-,TRBV30,TRBJ2-1,-,CAWSSGDEQFF,TGTGCCTGGAGTTCCGGGGATGAGCAGTTCTTC
TRBD1,TRBV7-3,TRBJ1-5,-,CASSPRDRGQPQHF,TGTGCCAGCAGCCCTAGGGACAGGGGGCAGCCCCAGCATTTT
-,TRBV6-5,TRBJ1-3,once,CASSHHLGEGNTIYF,TGTGCCAGCAGTCACCACCTCGGGGAGGGAAACACCATATATTTT
-,TRBV14,TRBJ1-6,-,CASSQEGRTDYNSPLHF,TGTGCCAGCAGCCAAGAAGGCAGGACGGATTATAATTCACCCCTCCACTTT
-,TRBV7-8,TRBJ2-3,-,CASSQRRQGASTDTQYF,TGTGCCAGCAGCCAACGCCGTCAGGGAGCTAGCACAGATACGCAGTATTTT
-,TRBV5-6,TRBJ1-3,-,CASSSMTASGNTIYF,TGTGCCAGCAGCTCCATGACAGCCTCTGGAAACACCATATATTTT
-,TRBV12-5,TRBJ1-1,-,CASGLPAVGTTEAFF,TGTGCTAGTGGTTTGCCCGCCGTGGGGACGACTGAAGCTTTCTTT
TRBD2,TRBV5-6,TRBJ2-2,once,CASSPGLASNTGELFF,TGTGCCAGCAGCCCTGGACTAGCTTCGAACACCGGGGAGCTGTTTTTT
TRBD2,TRBV3-1/TRBV3-2,TRBJ2-2,-,CASSHHGRGLPGELFF,TGTGCCAGCAGCCACCATGGGAGGGGCCTTCCCGGGGAGCTGTTTTTT
-,TRBV21-1,TRBJ1-1,-,CASSKVRGGGTEAFF,TGTGCCAGCAGCAAAGTCAGGGGCGGTGGCACTGAAGCTTTCTTT
TRBD1,TRBV5-8,TRBJ2-6,-,CASSLRQGGVSGANVLTF,TGTGCCAGCAGCCTACGACAGGGGGGTGTTTCTGGGGCCAACGTCCTGACTTTC
-,TRBV6-1,TRBJ2-3,-,CASSRGGSSTDTQYF,TGTGCCAGCTCCCGAGGGGGGTCTAGCACAGATACGCAGTATTTT
-,TRBV5-5,TRBJ1-1,-,CASIVQVQDTEAFF,TGTGCCAGCATTGTTCAGGTCCAGGACACTGAAGCTTTCTTT
-,TRBV4-3,TRBJ2-5,-,CASSQDRPGGAWVTQYF,TGCGCCAGCAGCCAAGATCGGCCTGGGGGCGCCTGGGTGACCCAGTACTTC
-,TRBV14,TRBJ2-3,-,CASSQDFLGARRTDTQYF,TGTGCCAGCAGCCAAGATTTTTTAGGCGCCAGGCGCACAGATACGCAGTATTTT
TRBD2,TRBV19,TRBJ2-5,once,CASSIVASGVQETQYF,TGTGCCAGTAGTATAGTGGCTAGCGGGGTGCAAGAGACCCAGTACTTC
-,TRBV7-8,TRBJ2-7,-,CASTLGTYEQYF,TGTGCCAGCACCTTAGGTACCTACGAGCAGTACTTC
-,TRBV27,TRBJ1-5,-,CASSLWSNQPQHF,TGTGCCAGCAGTTTGTGGAGCAATCAGCCCCAGCATTTT
TRBD2,TRBV7-9,TRBJ2-5,-,CATSTTTSGGEATQYF,TGTGCCACTTCAACAACCACTAGCGGGGGGGAAGCGACCCAGTACTTC
-,TRBV13,TRBJ1-1,-,CASSLGVAEAFF,TGTGCCAGCAGCTTAGGGGTCGCTGAAGCTTTCTTT
-,TRBV7-8,TRBJ1-3,few,CASSKDRFISGNTIYF,TGTGCCAGCAGCAAGGACAGATTTATCTCTGGAAACACCATATATTTT
-,TRBV2,TRBJ2-1,few,CASIAGSLLYNEQFF,TGTGCCAGCATCGCCGGTAGCCTTCTATACAATGAGCAGTTCTTC
-,TRBV5-8,TRBJ1-1,-,CASSLAGSPEAFF,TGTGCCAGCAGCTTGGCGGGGTCCCCTGAAGCTTTCTTT
-,TRBV7-9,TRBJ2-3,-,CASSFIEQGVDTQYF,TGTGCCAGCAGCTTTATCGAACAGGGTGTCGATACGCAGTATTTT